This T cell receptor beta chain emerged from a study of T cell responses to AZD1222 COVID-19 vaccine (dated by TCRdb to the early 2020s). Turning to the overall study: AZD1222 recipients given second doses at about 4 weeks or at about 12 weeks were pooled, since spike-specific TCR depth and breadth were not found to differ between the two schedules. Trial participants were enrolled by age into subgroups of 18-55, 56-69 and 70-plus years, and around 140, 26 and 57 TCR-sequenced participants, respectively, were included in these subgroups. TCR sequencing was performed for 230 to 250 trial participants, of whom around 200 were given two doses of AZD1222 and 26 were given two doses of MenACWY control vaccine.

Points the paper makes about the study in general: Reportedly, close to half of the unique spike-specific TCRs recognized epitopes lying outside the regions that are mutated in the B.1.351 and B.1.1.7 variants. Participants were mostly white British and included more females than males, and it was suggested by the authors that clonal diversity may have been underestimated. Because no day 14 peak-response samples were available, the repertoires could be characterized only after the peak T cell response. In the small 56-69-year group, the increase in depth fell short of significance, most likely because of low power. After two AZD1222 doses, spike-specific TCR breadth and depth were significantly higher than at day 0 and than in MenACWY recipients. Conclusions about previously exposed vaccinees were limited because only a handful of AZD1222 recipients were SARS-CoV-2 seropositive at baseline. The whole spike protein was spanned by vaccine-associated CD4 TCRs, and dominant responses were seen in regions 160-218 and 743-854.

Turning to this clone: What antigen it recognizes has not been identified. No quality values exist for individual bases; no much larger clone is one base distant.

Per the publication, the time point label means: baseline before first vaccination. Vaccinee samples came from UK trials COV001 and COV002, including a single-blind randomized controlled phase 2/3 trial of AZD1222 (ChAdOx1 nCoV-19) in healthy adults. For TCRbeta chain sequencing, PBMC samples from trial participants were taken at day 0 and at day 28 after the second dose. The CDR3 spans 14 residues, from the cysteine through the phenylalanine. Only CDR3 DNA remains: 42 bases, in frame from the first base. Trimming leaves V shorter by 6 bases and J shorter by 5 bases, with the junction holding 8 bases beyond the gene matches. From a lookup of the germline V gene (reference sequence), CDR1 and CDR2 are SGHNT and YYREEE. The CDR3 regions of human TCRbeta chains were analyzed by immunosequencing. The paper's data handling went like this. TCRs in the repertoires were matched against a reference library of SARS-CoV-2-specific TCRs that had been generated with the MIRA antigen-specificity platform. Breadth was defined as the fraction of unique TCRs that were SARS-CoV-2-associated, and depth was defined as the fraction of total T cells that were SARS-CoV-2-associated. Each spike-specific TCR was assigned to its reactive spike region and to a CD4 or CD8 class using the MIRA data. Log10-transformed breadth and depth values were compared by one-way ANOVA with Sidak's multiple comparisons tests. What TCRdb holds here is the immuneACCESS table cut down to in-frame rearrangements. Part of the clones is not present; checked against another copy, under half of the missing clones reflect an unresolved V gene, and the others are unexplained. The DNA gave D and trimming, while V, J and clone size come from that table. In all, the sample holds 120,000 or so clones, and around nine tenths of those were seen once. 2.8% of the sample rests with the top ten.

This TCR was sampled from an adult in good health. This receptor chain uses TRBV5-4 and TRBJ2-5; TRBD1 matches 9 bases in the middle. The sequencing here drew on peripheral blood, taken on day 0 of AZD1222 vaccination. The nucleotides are TGTGCCAGCAACGTACAGGGGGCAGGGGAGACCCAGTACTTC. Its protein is CASNVQGAGETQYF. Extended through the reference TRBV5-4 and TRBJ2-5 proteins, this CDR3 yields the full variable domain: ETGVTQSPTHLIKTRGQQVTLRCSSQSGHNTVSWYQQALGQGPQFIFQYYREEENGRGNFPPRFSGLQFPNYSSELNVNALELDDSALYLCASNVQGAGETQYFGPGTRLLVL.